This TCR beta chain is drawn from a study of cytomegalovirus exposure and HLA in healthy donors. In the study overall: An early release of data contained roughly 90 million unique TCRs, which came from HLA-typed donors.

The PCR employed 60 Vbeta primers together with 13 Jbeta primers. The repertoire was sequenced with immunoSEQ multiplex PCR; TCRdb's copy has only in-frame clones and lacks some. The sample consists of under 200,000 clones, about four fifths of them appearing once. The CDR3 contains 14 residues. This chain uses TRBV21-1 with TRBJ2-3; the table names TRBD2, a call not compared with the DNA. TRBV21-1 is shown as a pseudogene. Sequenced input: PBMCs. This clonotype was sampled from a man between 50 and 59 years old in good health and CMV-seropositive. This CDR3 reads CASSKELAPDTQYF. The DNA of the CDR3 is TGTGCCAGCAGCAAAGAACTAGCACCAGATACGCAGTATTTT.